This T cell receptor (beta chain) was obtained from a study of blood T cell repertoires in COVID-19. The authors' processing: The authors estimated nucleated cell counts from reference gene primer amplification. TCRdb's copy holds only in-frame clones and misses some; the assay was immunoSEQ multiplex PCR. The V and J calls and clone size were taken over from that table, and D and trimming were inferred from the DNA. The data hold about 180,000 clones, with more than 75% observed a single time. Looked up from germline, CDR1 is GTSNPN and CDR2 is SVGIG (reference sequence). The junction had 9 bases not matched to a gene; V was cut back by 3 bases and J by 1 base. The CDR3 extends over 17 amino acids. The participants were between about 18 and 100 years old and came from under 25 US areas.

Input material: PBMCs or T cells enriched from blood (not recorded which). This chain joins TRBV30 and TRBJ1-6; 7 bases fit TRBD1. This sequence was found in a man in his sixties who had been exposed to COVID-19. The CDR3 DNA is TGTGCCTGGAGACAGGGGACGGCGAGGTCCTATAATTCACCCCTCCACTTT. It is translated as CAWRQGTARSYNSPLHF.